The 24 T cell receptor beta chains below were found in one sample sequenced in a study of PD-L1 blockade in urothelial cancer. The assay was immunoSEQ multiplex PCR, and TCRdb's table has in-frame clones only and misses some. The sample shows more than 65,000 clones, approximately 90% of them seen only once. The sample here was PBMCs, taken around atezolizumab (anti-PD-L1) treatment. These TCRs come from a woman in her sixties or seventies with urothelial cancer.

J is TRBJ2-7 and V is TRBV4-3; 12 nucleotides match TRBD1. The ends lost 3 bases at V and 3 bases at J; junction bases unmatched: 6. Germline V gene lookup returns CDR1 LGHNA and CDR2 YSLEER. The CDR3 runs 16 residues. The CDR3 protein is CASSQAGTGGIYEQYF. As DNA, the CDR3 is TGCGCCAGCAGCCAGGCCGGGACAGGGGGCATCTACGAGCAGTACTTC.

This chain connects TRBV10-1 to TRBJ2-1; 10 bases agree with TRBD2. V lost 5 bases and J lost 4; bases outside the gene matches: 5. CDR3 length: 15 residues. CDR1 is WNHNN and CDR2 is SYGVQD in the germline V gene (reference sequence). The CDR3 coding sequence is TGCGCCAGCAGTAAAGAAGCGGGAGGGTACAATGAGCAGTTCTTC. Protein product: CASSKEAGGYNEQFF.

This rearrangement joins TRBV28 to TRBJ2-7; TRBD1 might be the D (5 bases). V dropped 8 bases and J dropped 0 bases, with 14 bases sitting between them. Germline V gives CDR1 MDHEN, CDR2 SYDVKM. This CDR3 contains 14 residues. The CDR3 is CASPPQGSSYEQYF. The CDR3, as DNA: TGTGCCAGCCCCCCTCAGGGATCCTCCTACGAGCAGTACTTC.

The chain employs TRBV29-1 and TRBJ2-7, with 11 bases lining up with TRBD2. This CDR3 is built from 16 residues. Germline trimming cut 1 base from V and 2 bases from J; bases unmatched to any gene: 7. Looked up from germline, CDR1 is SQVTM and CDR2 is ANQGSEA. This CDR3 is CSVEGTSGSEAYEQYF. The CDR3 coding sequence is TGCAGCGTTGAAGGAACTAGCGGGAGCGAGGCCTACGAGCAGTACTTC.

CDR3 nucleotides: TGCGCCAGCAGCCTAGGGACAAGCGGAAACACCATATATTTT. Translated, it gives CASSLGTSGNTIYF. The rearrangement joins TRBV5-1 to TRBJ1-3, with D possibly TRBD1 on 6 matching bases. This CDR3 has 14 amino acids. V was trimmed by 4 bases and J by 4 bases, leaving 12 bases between them. Per germline, CDR1 SGHRS and CDR2 YFSETQ.

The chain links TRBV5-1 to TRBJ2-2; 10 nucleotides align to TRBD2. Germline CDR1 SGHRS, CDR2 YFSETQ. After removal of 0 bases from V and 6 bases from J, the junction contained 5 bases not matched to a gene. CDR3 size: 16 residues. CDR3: CASSLGSSGRPGELFF. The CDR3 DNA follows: TGCGCCAGCAGCTTGGGGTCTAGCGGGAGACCCGGGGAGCTGTTTTTT.

CDR3 sequence: CASSIETGTEKYF. Written as DNA, the CDR3 is TGTGCCAGTAGTATAGAAACCGGGACAGAAAAGTATTTT. This sequence joins TRBV19 and TRBJ2-3, with 7 positions matching TRBD1. Germline loops: CDR1 LNHDA, CDR2 SQIVND (reference sequence). V shed 0 bases, J shed 13 bases, and the junction held 7 bases outside the gene matches. This CDR3 is built from 13 residues. Variable domain in full (rest from reference TRBV19 and TRBJ2-3): DGGITQSPKYLFRKEGQNVTLSCEQNLNHDAMYWYRQDPGQGLRLIYYSQIVNDFQKGDIAEGYSVSREKKESFPLTVTSAQKNPTAFYLCASSIETGTEKYFGPGTRLTVL.

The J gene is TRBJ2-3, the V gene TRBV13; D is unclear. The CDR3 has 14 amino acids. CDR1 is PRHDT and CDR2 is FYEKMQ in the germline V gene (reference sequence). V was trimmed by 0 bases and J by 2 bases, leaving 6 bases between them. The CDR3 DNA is TGTGCCAGCAGCTTAGGGCGGTCCACAGATACGCAGTATTTT. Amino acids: CASSLGRSTDTQYF.

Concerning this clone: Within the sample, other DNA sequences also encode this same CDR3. As DNA, the CDR3 is TGTGCCTGGAGTGTCGGGGGCTACGAGCAGTACTTC. Protein product: CAWSVGGYEQYF. The chain is built from TRBV30 and TRBJ2-7, with D perhaps matching TRBD2 (6 bases). CDR3 size: 12 residues. V was trimmed by 0 bases and J by 3 bases, leaving 6 bases between them. CDR1 and CDR2 (germline): GTSNPN, SVGIG (reference sequence).

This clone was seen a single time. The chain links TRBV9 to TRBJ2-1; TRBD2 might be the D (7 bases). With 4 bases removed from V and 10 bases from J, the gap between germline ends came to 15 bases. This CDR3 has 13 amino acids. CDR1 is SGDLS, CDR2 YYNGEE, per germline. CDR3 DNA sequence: TGTGCCAGCAGCCAAGGGGGGGGGTTAGAGCAGTTCTTC. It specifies CASSQGGGLEQFF.

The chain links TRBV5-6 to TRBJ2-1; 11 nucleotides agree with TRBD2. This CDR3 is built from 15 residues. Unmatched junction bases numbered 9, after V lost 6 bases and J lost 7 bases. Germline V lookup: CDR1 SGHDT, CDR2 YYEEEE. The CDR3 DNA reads TGTGCCAGCATCCTTAGCGGGGGGGCCGGAAATGAGCAGTTCTTC. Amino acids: CASILSGGAGNEQFF. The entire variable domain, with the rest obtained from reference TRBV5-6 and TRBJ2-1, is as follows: DAGVTQSPTHLIKTRGQQVTLRCSPKSGHDTVSWYQQALGQGPQFIFQYYEEEERQRGNFPDRFSGHQFPNYSSELNVNALLLGDSALYLCASILSGGAGNEQFFGPGTRLTVL.

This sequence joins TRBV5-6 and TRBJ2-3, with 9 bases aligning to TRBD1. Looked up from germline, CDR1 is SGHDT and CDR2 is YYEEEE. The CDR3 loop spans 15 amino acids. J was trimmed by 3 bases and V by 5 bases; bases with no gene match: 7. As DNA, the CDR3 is TGTGCCAGCAGTTCGGGGACAGGGTCAACAGATACGCAGTATTTT. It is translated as CASSSGTGSTDTQYF.

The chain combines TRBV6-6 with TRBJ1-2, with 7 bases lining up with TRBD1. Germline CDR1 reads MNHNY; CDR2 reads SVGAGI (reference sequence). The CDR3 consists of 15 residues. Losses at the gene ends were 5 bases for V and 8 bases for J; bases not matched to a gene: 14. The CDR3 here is CASSLTQGSVLGYTF. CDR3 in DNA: TGTGCCAGCAGTCTGACACAGGGGTCCGTGCTGGGCTACACCTTC.

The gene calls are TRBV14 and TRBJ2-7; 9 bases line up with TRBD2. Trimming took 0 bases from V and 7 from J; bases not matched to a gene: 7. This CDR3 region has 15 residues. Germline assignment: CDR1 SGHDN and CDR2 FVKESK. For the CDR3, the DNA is TGTGCCAGCAGCCAAGAGCGGGGGGGCCCTTGGGAGCAGTACTTC. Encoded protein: CASSQERGGPWEQYF.

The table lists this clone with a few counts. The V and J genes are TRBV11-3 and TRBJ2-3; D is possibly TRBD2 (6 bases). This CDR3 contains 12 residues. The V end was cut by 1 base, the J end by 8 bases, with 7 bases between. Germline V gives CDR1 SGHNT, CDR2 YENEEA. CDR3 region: CASSLARGTQYF. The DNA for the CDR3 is TGTGCCAGCAGCTTAGCGCGGGGTACGCAGTATTTT.

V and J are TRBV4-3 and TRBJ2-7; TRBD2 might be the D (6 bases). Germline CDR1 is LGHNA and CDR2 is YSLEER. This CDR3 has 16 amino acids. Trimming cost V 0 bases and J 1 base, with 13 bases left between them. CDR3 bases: TGCGCCAGCAGCCAAGAGTGGGCGGGGAGTTCCTACGAGCAGTACTTC. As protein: CASSQEWAGSSYEQYF.

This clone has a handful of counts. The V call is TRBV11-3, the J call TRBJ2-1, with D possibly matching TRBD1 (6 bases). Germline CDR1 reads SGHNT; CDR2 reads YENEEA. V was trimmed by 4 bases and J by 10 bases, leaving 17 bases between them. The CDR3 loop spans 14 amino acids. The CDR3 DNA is TGTGCCAGCAGCTCCACGAGTGGTGGGACAGAGCAGTTCTTC. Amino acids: CASSSTSGGTEQFF.

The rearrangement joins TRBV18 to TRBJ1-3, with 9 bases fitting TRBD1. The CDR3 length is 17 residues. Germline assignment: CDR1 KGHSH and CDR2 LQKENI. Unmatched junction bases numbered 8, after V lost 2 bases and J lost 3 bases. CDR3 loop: CASSPYSQGAVGNTIYF. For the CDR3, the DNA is TGTGCCAGCTCACCATACTCACAGGGGGCGGTTGGAAACACCATATATTTT.

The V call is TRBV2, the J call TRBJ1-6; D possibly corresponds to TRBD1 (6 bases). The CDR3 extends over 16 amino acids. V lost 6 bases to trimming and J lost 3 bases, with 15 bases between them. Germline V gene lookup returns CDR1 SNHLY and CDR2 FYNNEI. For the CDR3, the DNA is TGTGCCAGCAGGTGGGACAAGGGTAACTATAATTCACCCCTCCACTTT. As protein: CASRWDKGNYNSPLHF.

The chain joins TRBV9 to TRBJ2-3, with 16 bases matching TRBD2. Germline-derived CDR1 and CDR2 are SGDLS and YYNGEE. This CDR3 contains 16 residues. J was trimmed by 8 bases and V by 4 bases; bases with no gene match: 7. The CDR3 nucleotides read TGTGCCAGCAGCCCCCTCGGGACTAGCGGGGGGGGTACGCAGTATTTT. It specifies CASSPLGTSGGGTQYF.

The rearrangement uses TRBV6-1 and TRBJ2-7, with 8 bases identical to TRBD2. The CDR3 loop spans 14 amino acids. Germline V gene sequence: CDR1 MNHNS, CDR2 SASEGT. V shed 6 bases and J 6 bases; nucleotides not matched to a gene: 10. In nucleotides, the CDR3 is TGTGCCAGCAGCGATTCTGGGACTAGGAGCGAGCAGTACTTC. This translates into CASSDSGTRSEQYF.

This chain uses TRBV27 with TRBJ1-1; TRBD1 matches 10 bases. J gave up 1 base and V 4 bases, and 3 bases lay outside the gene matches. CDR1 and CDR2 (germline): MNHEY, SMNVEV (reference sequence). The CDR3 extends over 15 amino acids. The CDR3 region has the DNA TGTGCCAGCAGTTCCCGACAGGGGGCGAACACTGAAGCTTTCTTT. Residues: CASSSRQGANTEAFF.

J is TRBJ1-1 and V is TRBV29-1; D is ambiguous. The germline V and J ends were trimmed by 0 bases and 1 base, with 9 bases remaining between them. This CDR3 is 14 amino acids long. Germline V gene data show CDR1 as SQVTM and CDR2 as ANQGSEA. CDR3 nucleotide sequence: TGCAGCGTTGAAGATCCGGTGCGGAACACTGAAGCTTTCTTT. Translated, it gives CSVEDPVRNTEAFF.

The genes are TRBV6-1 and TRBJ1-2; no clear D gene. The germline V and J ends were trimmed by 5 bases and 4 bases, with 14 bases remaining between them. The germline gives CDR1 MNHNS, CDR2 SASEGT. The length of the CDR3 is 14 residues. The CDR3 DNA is TGTGCCAGCAGTTCCCAAAGTCAGTCCTATGGCTACACCTTC. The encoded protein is CASSSQSQSYGYTF.